This T cell receptor beta chain emerged from a study of Graves' ophthalmopathy and Graves' hyperthyroidism. This clonotype was observed a handful of times. RNA transcripts provided the template for amplifying TCR beta CDR3 regions. The first round was an RT-PCR with HTBI primers, and the second round was a multiplex PCR. A single record per CDR3 protein comes from TCRdb applying MiXCR to the multiplex PCR reads. In the table there are around 670,000 distinct CDR3 sequences, 40% of which are singletons. This CDR3 region has 15 residues. Trimming pared 0 bases from V and 7 bases from J, leaving 18 bases between. The germline CDR1 and CDR2 sequences are DFQATT and SNEGSKA (reference sequence).

This receptor was identified in an adult man with Graves' ophthalmopathy. The source material was peripheral blood. V is TRBV20-1 and J is TRBJ1-2, with D unresolved. The DNA for the CDR3 is TGCAGTGCTAGAGATAGGGCAGACTTGCGTGGTGGCTACACCTTC. Its protein product is CSARDRADLRGGYTF.